This T cell receptor (beta chain) is drawn from a study of T cells after yellow fever vaccination. Study at large: The fractions with low cell numbers were processed using SMART-Seq v4 Ultra Low Input.

After removal of 6 bases from V and 4 bases from J, the junction contained 10 bases not matched to a gene. The CDR3 covers 15 residues. Germline V lookup: CDR1 MDHEN, CDR2 SYDVKM. At least ten counts were recorded for this clonotype. The 5'RACE template-switching step produced TCR cDNA and added a universal primer site and UMIs. TCRdb called the 5' RACE reads again in MiXCR, with one record for every CDR3 protein. The sample includes roughly 74,000 distinct CDR3 sequences, approximately 6.5% of them seen just once. The source was CD8+ T cells sorted from PBMCs, collected less than 6 days after the first yellow fever vaccination. This clonotype originated in a man between 18 and 29 years old who received the YFV17D yellow fever vaccine. The chain carries TRBV28 and TRBJ2-5, with 8 nucleotides matching TRBD1. The CDR3 DNA reads TGTGCCAGCAGCACCCTTGGGACAGGAGGAGAGACCCAGTACTTC. This codes for CASSTLGTGGETQYF.